This T cell receptor beta chain was sequenced during a study of T cells after yellow fever vaccination. Study-wide background: Fractions with few cells were prepared using SMART-Seq v4 Ultra Low Input.

TCRdb reprocessed the 5' RACE reads with MiXCR, giving one entry per CDR3 protein. The data show under 95,000 distinct CDR3 sequences, around 7% seen once. This clonotype counts as medium-sized (0.01 to 0.1%). The antigen remains unidentified. Study-level findings and limits: Researchers cautioned that FACS-sorted repertoires could harbor abundant clonotypes contaminating from the bulk population. Some clonotypes, a small share, were shared between CD4 and CD8 compartments.

Trimming shortened V by 3 bases and J by 3 bases, and 11 bases separated the two germline ends. Germline-derived CDR1 and CDR2 are LNHNV and YYDKDF (reference sequence). The length of the CDR3 is 15 residues. The sequencing used CD8+ T cells sorted from PBMCs, collected 10 to 11 days after the first yellow fever vaccination. J is TRBJ2-2 and V is TRBV15, with TRBD2 as a possible D gene (6 bases). The TCR originated in a man aged 18 to 30 who received the YFV17D yellow fever vaccine. The CDR3 coding sequence is TGTGCCACCAGCAGTGGGACGGGGGACACCGGGGAGCTGTTTTTT. It specifies CATSSGTGDTGELFF.